The 3 T cell receptor beta chains listed next were all sequenced from one sample in a study of cytomegalovirus exposure and HLA in healthy donors. The PCR had 60 Vbeta and 13 Jbeta primers. Method: immunoSEQ multiplex PCR; TCRdb's copy keeps in-frame clones and lacks some. The sample carries about 120,000 clones, around two thirds recorded once. The sample taken for sequencing was PBMCs. These receptors were taken from a woman in her thirties or forties in good health and CMV-seropositive.

Comments on this clone: Other DNA sequences in the sample encode the same CDR3. The chain couples TRBV27 to TRBJ2-1; D might be TRBD1 (6 bases). The germline V gene has CDR1 MNHEY and CDR2 SMNVEV (reference sequence). V was clipped by 2 bases and J by 1 base, with 9 bases between them. The CDR3 length is 15 residues. The CDR3, as DNA: TGTGCCAGCAGTTTACTAGGGGGATCCTACAATGAGCAGTTCTTC. This sequence encodes CASSLLGGSYNEQFF.

V and J are TRBV4-3 and TRBJ2-5; 8 bases map to TRBD1. CDR1 is LGHNA, CDR2 YSLEER, per germline. The CDR3 contains 15 residues. J lost 4 bases, V lost 4 bases, and 8 bases had no gene match. CDR3 sequence reads: CASSPLRTGRETQYF. DNA of the CDR3: TGCGCCAGCAGCCCCCTACGGACAGGGCGAGAGACCCAGTACTTC.

The V and J genes are TRBV11-1 and TRBJ2-7; possible D gene TRBD2, 6 bases. The CDR3 spans 15 residues. V dropped 5 bases and J dropped 4 bases, with 18 bases sitting between them. CDR1 is SGHAT, CDR2 FQDESV, per germline (reference sequence). The chain's CDR3 is CASSPTGTYHYEQYF. Here the CDR3 DNA reads TGTGCCAGCAGCCCCACCGGGACTTACCATTACGAGCAGTACTTC.